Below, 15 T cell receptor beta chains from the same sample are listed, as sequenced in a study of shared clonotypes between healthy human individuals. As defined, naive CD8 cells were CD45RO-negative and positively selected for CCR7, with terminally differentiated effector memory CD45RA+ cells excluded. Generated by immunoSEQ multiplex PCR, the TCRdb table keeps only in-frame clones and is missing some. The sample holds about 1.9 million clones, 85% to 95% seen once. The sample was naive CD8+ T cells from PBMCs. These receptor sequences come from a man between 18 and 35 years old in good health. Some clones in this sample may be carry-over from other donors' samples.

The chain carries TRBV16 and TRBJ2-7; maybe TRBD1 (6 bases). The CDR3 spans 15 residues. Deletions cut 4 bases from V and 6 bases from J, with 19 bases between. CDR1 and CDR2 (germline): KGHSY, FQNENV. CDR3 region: CASSPRGRATGEQYF. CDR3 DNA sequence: TGTGCCAGCAGCCCCAGGGGCAGGGCCACGGGCGAGCAGTACTTC.

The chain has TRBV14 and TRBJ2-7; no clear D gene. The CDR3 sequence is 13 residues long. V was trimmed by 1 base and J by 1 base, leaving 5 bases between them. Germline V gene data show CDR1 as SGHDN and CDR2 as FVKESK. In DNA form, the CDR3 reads TGTGCCAGCAGCCAAGCCTCTTCCTACGAGCAGTACTTC. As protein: CASSQASSYEQYF.

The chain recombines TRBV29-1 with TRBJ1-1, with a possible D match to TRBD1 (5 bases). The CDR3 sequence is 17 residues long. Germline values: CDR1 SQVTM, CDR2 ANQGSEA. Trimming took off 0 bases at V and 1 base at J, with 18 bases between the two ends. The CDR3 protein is CSVEDRVGGGRNTEAFF. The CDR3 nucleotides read TGCAGCGTTGAAGATCGCGTCGGGGGGGGAAGGAACACTGAAGCTTTCTTT.

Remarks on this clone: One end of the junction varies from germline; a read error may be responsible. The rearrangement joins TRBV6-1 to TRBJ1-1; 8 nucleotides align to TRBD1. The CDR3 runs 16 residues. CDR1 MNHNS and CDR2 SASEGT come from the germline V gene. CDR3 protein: CASSEGQGAGRTEAFF. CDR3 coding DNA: TGTGCCAGCAGCGAAGGGCAGGGGGCGGGGCGGACTGAAGCTTTCTTT.

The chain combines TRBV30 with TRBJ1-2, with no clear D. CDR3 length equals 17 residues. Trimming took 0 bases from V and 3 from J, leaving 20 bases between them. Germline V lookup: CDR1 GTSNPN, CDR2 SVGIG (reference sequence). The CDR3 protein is CAWSVLVRPFPDYGYTF. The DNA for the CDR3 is TGTGCCTGGAGTGTACTGGTTCGGCCGTTCCCGGACTATGGCTACACCTTC. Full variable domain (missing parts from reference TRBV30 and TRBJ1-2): SQTIHQWPATLVQPVGSPLSLECTVEGTSNPNLYWYRQAAGRGLQLLFYSVGIGQISSEVPQNLSASRPQDRQFILSSKKLLLSDSGFYLCAWSVLVRPFPDYGYTFGSGTRLTVV.

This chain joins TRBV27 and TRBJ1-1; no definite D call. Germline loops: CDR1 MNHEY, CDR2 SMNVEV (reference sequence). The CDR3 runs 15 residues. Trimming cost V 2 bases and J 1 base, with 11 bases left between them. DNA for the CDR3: TGTGCCAGCAGTTTAACGGAGGTTCCGAACACTGAAGCTTTCTTT. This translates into CASSLTEVPNTEAFF.

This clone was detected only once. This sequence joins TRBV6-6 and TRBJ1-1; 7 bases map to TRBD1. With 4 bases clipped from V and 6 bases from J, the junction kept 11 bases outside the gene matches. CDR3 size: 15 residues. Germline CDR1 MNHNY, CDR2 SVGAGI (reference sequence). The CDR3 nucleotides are TGTGCCAGCAGTTCGCCGCGACAGGGCCGAGCTGAAGCTTTCTTT. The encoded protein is CASSSPRQGRAEAFF.

The CDR3 protein is CASSLWASRNNEQFF. The DNA for the CDR3 is TGTGCCAGCAGTTTATGGGCTAGCCGGAACAATGAGCAGTTCTTC. The chain joins TRBV28 to TRBJ2-1; tentative D call: TRBD2 (5 bases). V was pared by 0 bases and J by 5 bases, with 11 bases between. CDR1 and CDR2 from the germline V gene are MDHEN and SYDVKM. The CDR3 loop spans 15 amino acids.

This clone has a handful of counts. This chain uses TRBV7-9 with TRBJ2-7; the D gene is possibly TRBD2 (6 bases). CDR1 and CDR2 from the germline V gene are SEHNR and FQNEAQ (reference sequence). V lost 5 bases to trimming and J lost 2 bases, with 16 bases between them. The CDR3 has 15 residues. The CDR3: CASSPGTPIAYEQYF. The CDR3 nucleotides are TGTGCCAGCAGCCCTGGGACTCCGATCGCCTACGAGCAGTACTTC.

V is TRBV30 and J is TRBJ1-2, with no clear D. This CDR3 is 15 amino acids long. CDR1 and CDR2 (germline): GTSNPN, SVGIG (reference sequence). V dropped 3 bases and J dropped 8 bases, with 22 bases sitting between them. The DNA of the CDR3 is TGTGCCTGGAGGTTCCCTTTCGGTCTGGAACGAGGCTACACCTTC. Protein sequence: CAWRFPFGLERGYTF.

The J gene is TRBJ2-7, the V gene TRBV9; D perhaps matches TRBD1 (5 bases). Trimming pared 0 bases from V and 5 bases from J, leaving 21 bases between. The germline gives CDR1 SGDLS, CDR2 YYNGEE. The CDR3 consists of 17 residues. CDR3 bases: TGTGCCAGCAGCGTAGAAAAGGGGTCGGTGGGGATCAACGAGCAGTACTTC. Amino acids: CASSVEKGSVGINEQYF.

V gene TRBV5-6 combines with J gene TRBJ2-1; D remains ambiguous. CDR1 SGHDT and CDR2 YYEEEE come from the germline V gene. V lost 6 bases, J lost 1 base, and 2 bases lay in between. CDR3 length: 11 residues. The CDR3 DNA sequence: TGTGCCAGCACTTCCTACAATGAGCAGTTCTTC. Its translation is CASTSYNEQFF.

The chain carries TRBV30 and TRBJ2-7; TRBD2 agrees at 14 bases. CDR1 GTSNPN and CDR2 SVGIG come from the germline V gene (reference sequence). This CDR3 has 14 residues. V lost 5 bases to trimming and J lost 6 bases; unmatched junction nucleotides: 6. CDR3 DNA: TGTGCCTGGGGGGGGACTAGCGGGAGCCCCGAGCAGTACTTC. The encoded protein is CAWGGTSGSPEQYF.

CDR3 in amino acids: CASSLGWGLTEAFF. DNA of the CDR3: TGTGCCAGCAGCTTGGGATGGGGTCTCACTGAAGCTTTCTTT. The J gene is TRBJ1-1, the V gene TRBV5-6; D unclear. Germline CDR1 is SGHDT and CDR2 is YYEEEE. This CDR3 has 14 residues. V was trimmed by 0 bases and J by 4 bases, leaving 10 bases between them.

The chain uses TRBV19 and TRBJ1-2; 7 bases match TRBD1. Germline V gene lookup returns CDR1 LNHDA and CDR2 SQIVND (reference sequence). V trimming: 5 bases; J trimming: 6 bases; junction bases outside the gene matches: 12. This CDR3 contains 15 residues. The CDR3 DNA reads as TGTGCCAGTAGTGAGGACCGAGGGGGCTATAATGGCTACACCTTC. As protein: CASSEDRGGYNGYTF.